The 16 T cell receptor beta chains below all came from one sample that was sequenced in a study of a mutant IDH1 vaccine in newly diagnosed glioma. Using immunoSEQ multiplex PCR, the repertoire was profiled, and TCRdb retains in-frame clones only, with some absent. The top ten hold roughly 9.6% of the sample, which has around 25,000 clones, 60% to 75% seen once. Sample time point: week 11, during vaccination. Doses of 300 ug of mutant IDH1 20-mer peptide were given with topical imiquimod. Their antigens remain unidentified. Material: peripheral blood mononuclear cells (PBMCs), obtained from a glioma patient whose treatment included an IDH1 peptide vaccine. These receptors were collected from a man aged 18 to 29 with glioma. Some clones in this sample may be carry-over from other donors' samples.

The rearrangement joins TRBV7-8 to TRBJ1-5; 9 bases map to TRBD1. V shed 1 base, J shed 4 bases, and the junction held 17 bases outside the gene matches. This CDR3 has 20 amino acids. The germline V gene has CDR1 SGHVS and CDR2 FQNEAQ. CDR3 coding DNA: TGTGCCAGCAGCTTAGAGCTCCCGGGACAGGGCCCCCTAGCAAATCAGCCCCAGCATTTT. This gives the protein CASSLELPGQGPLANQPQHF.

The chain has TRBV5-6 and TRBJ2-2, with 10 bases aligning to TRBD1. The V and J ends lost 4 bases and 5 bases, in that order; junction bases with no gene match: 5. The CDR3 totals 15 residues. Germline values: CDR1 SGHDT, CDR2 YYEEEE. The CDR3 nucleotides read TGTGCCAGCAGCCGTGGACAGGGGGTAACCGGGGAGCTGTTTTTT. Translation gives CASSRGQGVTGELFF.

The chain employs TRBV19 and TRBJ1-3; D gene unclear. This CDR3 is built from 12 residues. V gave up 5 bases and J gave up 3 bases, with 5 bases separating them. Germline CDR1 is LNHDA and CDR2 is SQIVND (reference sequence). The CDR3 protein is CASSLIGNTIYF. CDR3 coding DNA: TGTGCCAGTAGTTTGATTGGAAACACCATATATTTT.

This clone was observed a single time. The chain has TRBV5-1 and TRBJ2-3; 16 positions match TRBD2. Germline trimming cut 0 bases from V and 5 bases from J; bases unmatched to any gene: 3. This CDR3 region has 17 residues. CDR1 and CDR2 from the germline V gene are SGHRS and YFSETQ. CDR3 sequence (DNA): TGCGCCAGCAGCTTGGTGGGGACTAGCGGGGGGGAAGATACGCAGTATTTT. Amino acid sequence: CASSLVGTSGGEDTQYF. Full variable domain (outside the CDR3, taken from reference TRBV5-1 and TRBJ2-3): KAGVTQTPRYLIKTRGQQVTLSCSPISGHRSVSWYQQTPGQGLQFLFEYFSETQRNKGNFPGRFSGRQFSNSRSEMNVSTLELGDSALYLCASSLVGTSGGEDTQYFGPGTRLTVL.

This clone was picked up one time. The rearrangement links TRBV7-2 to TRBJ1-5; 8 bases map to TRBD1. The trim removed 5 bases at V and 6 bases at J, leaving 15 bases unmatched. This CDR3 contains 17 residues. CDR1 is SGHTA and CDR2 is FQGNSA in the germline V gene. In DNA, the CDR3 is TGTGCCAGCAGCCGCCGGACAGGGAGATCGGGCTCTCAGCCCCAGCATTTT. Translated: CASSRRTGRSGSQPQHF.

This chain joins TRBV2 and TRBJ1-5; TRBD1 might be the D (5 bases). Germline CDR1 and CDR2: SNHLY and FYNNEI. This CDR3 has 15 amino acids. The germline V and J ends were trimmed by 6 bases and 3 bases, with 15 bases remaining between them. CDR3 sequence reads: CASRARGEANQPQHF. In DNA form, the CDR3 reads TGTGCCAGCAGGGCCCGGGGGGAGGCCAATCAGCCCCAGCATTTT.

This chain uses TRBV29-1 with TRBJ2-7; 14 nucleotides line up with TRBD2. Germline-derived CDR1 and CDR2 are SQVTM and ANQGSEA. The CDR3 is made up of 16 amino acids. Trimming at V came to 1 base and at J to 5 bases, leaving 7 bases not matched to a gene. CDR3: CSVEGGTSGSWNEQYF. DNA for the CDR3: TGCAGCGTTGAAGGAGGGACTAGCGGGAGTTGGAACGAGCAGTACTTC.

The genes are TRBV20-1 and TRBJ2-3, with TRBD2 as a possible D gene (7 bases). The length of the CDR3 is 10 residues. Between the trimmed V and J ends, which lost 5 bases and 14 bases, there was a span of 14 bases. Germline lookup yields CDR1 DFQATT and CDR2 SNEGSKA (reference sequence). The DNA for the CDR3 is TGCAGTGCTCAATCCGCGGGGGCGTATTTT. Amino acids: CSAQSAGAYF.

V is TRBV2 and J is TRBJ2-6; 7 nucleotides match TRBD2. The J segment lost 8 bases and the V segment lost 5 bases, leaving 12 bases of the junction unmatched. CDR3 length: 16 amino acids. The V gene's germline CDR1 is SNHLY and CDR2 FYNNEI. The CDR3 protein is CASSLGQRGITNVLTF. The CDR3 DNA sequence: TGTGCCAGCAGTCTCGGTCAGCGGGGTATAACCAACGTCCTGACTTTC.

The chain employs TRBV5-6 and TRBJ2-7; tentative D call: TRBD2 (6 bases). CDR1 and CDR2 from the germline V gene are SGHDT and YYEEEE. The CDR3 consists of 15 residues. V shed 7 bases and J shed 9 bases, with 26 bases lying between them. CDR3 sequence (DNA): TGTGCCAGCGCCAACGGTCAGCAGATTTCCGGGGGGCAGTACTTC. It codes for CASANGQQISGGQYF.

By its share, this clone is medium-sized. The chain recombines TRBV19 with TRBJ1-3; D uncertain. Trimming pared 10 bases from V and 0 bases from J, leaving 10 bases between. The CDR3 loop spans 13 amino acids. Germline CDR1 is LNHDA and CDR2 is SQIVND (reference sequence). The DNA of the CDR3 is TGTGCCACCGCCCATCGCTCTGGAAACACCATATATTTT. The encoded protein is CATAHRSGNTIYF.

The chain carries TRBV9 and TRBJ2-5; TRBD2 aligns across 8 bases. This CDR3 contains 14 residues. V lost 4 bases to trimming and J lost 3 bases; unmatched junction nucleotides: 5. The germline CDR1 and CDR2 sequences are SGDLS and YYNGEE. DNA of the CDR3: TGTGCCAGCAGCACTCGGACTAGCAAAGAGACCCAGTACTTC. Encoded protein: CASSTRTSKETQYF.

This clone was seen only a few times. DNA of the CDR3: TGTGCCAGCAGAGGCCCGGGAGGTCTGTACGAGCAGTACTTC. Encoded protein: CASRGPGGLYEQYF. The chain recombines TRBV27 with TRBJ2-7; TRBD2 matches at 7 bases. Germline-derived CDR1 and CDR2 are MNHEY and SMNVEV (reference sequence). The J segment lost 4 bases and the V segment lost 6 bases, leaving 9 bases of the junction unmatched. This CDR3 has 14 amino acids.

This clone has more than one count but fewer than ten. The chain recombines TRBV18 with TRBJ2-7, with 8 bases lining up with TRBD1. Losses at the gene ends were 3 bases for V and 6 bases for J; bases not matched to a gene: 1. This CDR3 contains 12 residues. The germline CDR1 and CDR2 sequences are KGHSH and LQKENI. CDR3 DNA sequence: TGTGCCAGCTCACCGGACAGGGCCGAGCAGTACTTC. Its protein product is CASSPDRAEQYF.

This chain connects TRBV19 to TRBJ2-7; D perhaps matches TRBD1 (6 bases). CDR1 and CDR2 from the germline V gene are LNHDA and SQIVND (reference sequence). V was cut by 4 bases and J by 0 bases, with 13 bases left in between. The CDR3 totals 15 residues. The CDR3 bases are TGTGCCAGTAGTAACCCGGGACACAACTCCTACGAGCAGTACTTC. It codes for CASSNPGHNSYEQYF.

The chain combines TRBV7-2 with TRBJ1-2, with D tentatively TRBD1 (6 bases). The CDR3 is 14 amino acids. V gave up 1 base and J gave up 4 bases, with 10 bases separating them. CDR1 is SGHTA and CDR2 is FQGNSA in the germline V gene. The CDR3 DNA is TGTGCCAGCAGCTTAGATGGACAGCTCTATGGCTACACCTTC. Its translation is CASSLDGQLYGYTF.